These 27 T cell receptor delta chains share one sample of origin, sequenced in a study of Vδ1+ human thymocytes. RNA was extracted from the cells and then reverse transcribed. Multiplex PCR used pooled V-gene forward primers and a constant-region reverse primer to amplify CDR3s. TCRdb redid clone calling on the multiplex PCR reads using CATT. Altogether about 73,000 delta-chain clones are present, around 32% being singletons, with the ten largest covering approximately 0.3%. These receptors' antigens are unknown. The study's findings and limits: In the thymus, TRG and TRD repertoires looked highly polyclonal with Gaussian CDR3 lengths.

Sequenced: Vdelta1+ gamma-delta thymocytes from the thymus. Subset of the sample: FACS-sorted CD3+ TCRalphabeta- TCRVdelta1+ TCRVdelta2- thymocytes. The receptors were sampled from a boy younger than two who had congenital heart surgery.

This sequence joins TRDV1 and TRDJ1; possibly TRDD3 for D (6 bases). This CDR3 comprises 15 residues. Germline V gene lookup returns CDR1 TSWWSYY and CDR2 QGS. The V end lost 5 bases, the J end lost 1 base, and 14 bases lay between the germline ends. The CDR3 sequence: CALGRPVGITDKLIF. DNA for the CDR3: TGTGCTCTTGGGAGGCCCGTGGGGATCACCGATAAACTCATCTTT.

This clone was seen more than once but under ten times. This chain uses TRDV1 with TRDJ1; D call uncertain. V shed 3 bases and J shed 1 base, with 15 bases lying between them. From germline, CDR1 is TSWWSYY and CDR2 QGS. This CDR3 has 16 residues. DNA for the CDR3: TGTGCTCTTGGGGAGCACCCCAAGCGATCCACCGATAAACTCATCTTT. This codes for CALGEHPKRSTDKLIF.

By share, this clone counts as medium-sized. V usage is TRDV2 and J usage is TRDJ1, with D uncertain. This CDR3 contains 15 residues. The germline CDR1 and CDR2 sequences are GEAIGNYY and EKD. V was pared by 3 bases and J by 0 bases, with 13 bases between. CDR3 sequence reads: CACDGDLRHTDKLIF. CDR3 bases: TGTGCCTGTGACGGCGACTTACGCCACACCGATAAACTCATCTTT.

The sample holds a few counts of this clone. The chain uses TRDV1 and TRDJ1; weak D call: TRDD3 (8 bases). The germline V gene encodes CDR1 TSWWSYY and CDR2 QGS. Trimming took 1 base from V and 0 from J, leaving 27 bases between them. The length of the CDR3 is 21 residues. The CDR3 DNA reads TGTGCTCTTGGGGAACCCCCCTCCCATTCCTACTGGGGGCCATACACCGATAAACTCATCTTT. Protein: CALGEPPSHSYWGPYTDKLIF.

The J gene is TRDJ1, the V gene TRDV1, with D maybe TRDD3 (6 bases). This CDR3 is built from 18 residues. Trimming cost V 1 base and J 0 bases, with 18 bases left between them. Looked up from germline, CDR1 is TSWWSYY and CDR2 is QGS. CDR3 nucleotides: TGTGCTCTTGGGGAACCCGGGGCGCTGGGGTGGGACACCGATAAACTCATCTTT. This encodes CALGEPGALGWDTDKLIF.

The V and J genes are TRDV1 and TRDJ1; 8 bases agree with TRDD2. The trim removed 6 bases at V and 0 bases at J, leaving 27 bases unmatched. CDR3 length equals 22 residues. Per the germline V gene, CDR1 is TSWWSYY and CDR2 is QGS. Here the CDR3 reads CALGAPTSYGNLGKTYTDKLIF. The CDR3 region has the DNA TGTGCTCTTGGTGCACCCACTTCCTACGGTAACCTGGGTAAAACATACACCGATAAACTCATCTTT.

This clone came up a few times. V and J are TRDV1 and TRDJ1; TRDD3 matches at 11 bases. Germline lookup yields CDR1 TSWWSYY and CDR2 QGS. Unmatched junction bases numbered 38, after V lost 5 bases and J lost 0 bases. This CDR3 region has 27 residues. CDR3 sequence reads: CALGKTLLLHPLLLGDNQTSYTDKLIF. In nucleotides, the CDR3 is TGTGCTCTTGGGAAGACCCTACTTCTACACCCACTTTTACTGGGGGATAACCAAACTTCCTACACCGATAAACTCATCTTT.

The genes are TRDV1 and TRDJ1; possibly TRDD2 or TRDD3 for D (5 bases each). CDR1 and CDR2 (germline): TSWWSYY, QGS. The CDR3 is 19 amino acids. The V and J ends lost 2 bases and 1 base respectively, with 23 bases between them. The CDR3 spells CALGEGILRGGYSTDKLIF. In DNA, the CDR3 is TGTGCTCTTGGGGAAGGGATCCTTCGGGGGGGCTACTCCACCGATAAACTCATCTTT.

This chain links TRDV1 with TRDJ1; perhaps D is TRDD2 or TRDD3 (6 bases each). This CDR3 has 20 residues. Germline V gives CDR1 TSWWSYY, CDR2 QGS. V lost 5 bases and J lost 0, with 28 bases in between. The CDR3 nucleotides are TGTGCTCTTGGGCTTGAAATTCCTAGCCACTTGGGGGTGAACACCGATAAACTCATCTTT. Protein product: CALGLEIPSHLGVNTDKLIF.

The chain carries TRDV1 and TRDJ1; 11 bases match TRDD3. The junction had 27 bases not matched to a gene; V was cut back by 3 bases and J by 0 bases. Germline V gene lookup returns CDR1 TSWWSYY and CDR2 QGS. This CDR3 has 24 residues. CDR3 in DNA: TGTGCTCTTGGGGAGACCGGCTCGACCCTCGTAAGTGGGGGATACGGACCGTACACCGATAAACTCATCTTT. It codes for CALGETGSTLVSGGYGPYTDKLIF.

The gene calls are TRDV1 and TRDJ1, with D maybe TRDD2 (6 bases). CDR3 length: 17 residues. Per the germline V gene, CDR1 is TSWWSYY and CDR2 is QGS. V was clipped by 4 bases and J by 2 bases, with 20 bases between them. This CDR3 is CALGVTSFPKRTDKLIF. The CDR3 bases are TGTGCTCTTGGGGTAACTTCCTTTCCTAAGAGGACCGATAAACTCATCTTT.

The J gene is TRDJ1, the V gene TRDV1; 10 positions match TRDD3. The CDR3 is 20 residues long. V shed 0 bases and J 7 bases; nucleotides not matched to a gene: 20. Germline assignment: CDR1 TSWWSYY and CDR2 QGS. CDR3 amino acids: CALGELGDSPGGYYWAKLIF. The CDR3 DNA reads TGTGCTCTTGGGGAACTAGGCGACTCCCCTGGGGGATATTACTGGGCTAAACTCATCTTT.

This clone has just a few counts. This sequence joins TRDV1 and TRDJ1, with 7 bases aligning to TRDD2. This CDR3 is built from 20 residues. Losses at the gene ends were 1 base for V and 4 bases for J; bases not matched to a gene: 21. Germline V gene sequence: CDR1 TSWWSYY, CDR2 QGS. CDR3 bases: TGTGCTCTTGGGGAACGGGCGAGGCAATTCCTACCCCTATACGTCGATAAACTCATCTTT. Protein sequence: CALGERARQFLPLYVDKLIF.

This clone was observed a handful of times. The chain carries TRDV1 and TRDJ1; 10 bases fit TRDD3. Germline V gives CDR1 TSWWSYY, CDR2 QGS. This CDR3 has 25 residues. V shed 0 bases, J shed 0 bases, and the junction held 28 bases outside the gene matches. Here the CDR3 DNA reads TGTGCTCTTGGGGAACTAGGCGGTGGCCTTACTGGGGGATCCCTTCCCAATAGGTACACCGATAAACTCATCTTT. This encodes CALGELGGGLTGGSLPNRYTDKLIF.

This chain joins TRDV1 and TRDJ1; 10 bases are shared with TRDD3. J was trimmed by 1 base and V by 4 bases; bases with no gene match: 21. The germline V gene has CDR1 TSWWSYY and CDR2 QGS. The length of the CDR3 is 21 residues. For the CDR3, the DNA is TGTGCTCTTGGGGCCCCGCCTTCCCATTACTGGGGGATGGGGTCCACCGATAAACTCATCTTT. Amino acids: CALGAPPSHYWGMGSTDKLIF.

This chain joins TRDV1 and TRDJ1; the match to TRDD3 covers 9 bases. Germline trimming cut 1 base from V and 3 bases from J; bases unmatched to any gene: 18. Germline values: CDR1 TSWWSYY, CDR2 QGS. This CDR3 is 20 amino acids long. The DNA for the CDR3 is TGTGCTCTTGGGGAACGAATTGTACCGAGACAGGGGATACGCGCCGATAAACTCATCTTT. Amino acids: CALGERIVPRQGIRADKLIF.

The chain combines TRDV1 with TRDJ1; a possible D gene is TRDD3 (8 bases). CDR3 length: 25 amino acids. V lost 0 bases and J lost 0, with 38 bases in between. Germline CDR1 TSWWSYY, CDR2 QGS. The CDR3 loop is CALGELAIPTSPVLGAPGHTDKLIF. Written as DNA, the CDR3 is TGTGCTCTTGGGGAACTAGCGATTCCTACGTCTCCAGTACTGGGGGCCCCTGGGCACACCGATAAACTCATCTTT.

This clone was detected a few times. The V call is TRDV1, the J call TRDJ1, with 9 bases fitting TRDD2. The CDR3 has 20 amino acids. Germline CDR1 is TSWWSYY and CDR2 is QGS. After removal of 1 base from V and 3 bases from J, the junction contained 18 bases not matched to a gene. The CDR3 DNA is TGTGCTCTTGGGGAACGGCCCTCCCCTTCCTACGAGGATACGCCCGATAAACTCATCTTT. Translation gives CALGERPSPSYEDTPDKLIF.

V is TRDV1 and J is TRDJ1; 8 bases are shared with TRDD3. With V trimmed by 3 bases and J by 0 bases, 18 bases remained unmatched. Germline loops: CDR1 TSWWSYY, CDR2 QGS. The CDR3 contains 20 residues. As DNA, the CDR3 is TGTGCTCTTGGGGACTCGAGCCTCTGTACTGGGGGTCCTTACACCGATAAACTCATCTTT. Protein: CALGDSSLCTGGPYTDKLIF.

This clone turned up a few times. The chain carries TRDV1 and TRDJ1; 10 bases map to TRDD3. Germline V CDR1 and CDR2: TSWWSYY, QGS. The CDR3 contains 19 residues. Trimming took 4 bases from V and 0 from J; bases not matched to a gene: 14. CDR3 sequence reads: CALGGLGPVTGGYTDKLIF. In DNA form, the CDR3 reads TGTGCTCTTGGGGGTCTGGGCCCCGTTACTGGGGGATACACCGATAAACTCATCTTT.

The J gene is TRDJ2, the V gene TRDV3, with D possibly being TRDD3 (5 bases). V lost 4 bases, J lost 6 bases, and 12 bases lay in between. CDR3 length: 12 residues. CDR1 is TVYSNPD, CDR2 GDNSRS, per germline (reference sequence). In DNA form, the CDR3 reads TGTGCCTCCACGAAGGGATCAGCACAACTCTTCTTT. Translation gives CASTKGSAQLFF.

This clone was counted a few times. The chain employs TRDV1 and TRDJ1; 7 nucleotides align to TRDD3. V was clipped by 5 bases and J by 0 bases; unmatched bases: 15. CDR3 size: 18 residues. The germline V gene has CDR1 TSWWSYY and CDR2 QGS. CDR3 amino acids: CALGSSEPGGAYTDKLIF. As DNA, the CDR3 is TGTGCTCTTGGGTCGTCCGAGCCTGGGGGGGCGTACACCGATAAACTCATCTTT.

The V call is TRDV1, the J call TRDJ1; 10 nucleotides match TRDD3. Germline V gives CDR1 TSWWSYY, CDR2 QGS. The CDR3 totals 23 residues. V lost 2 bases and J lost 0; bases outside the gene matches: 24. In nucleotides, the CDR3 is TGTGCTCTTGGGGAAGCTAATTATCTCGTGTACTGGGGGATTCATGTTCACACCGATAAACTCATCTTT. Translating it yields CALGEANYLVYWGIHVHTDKLIF.

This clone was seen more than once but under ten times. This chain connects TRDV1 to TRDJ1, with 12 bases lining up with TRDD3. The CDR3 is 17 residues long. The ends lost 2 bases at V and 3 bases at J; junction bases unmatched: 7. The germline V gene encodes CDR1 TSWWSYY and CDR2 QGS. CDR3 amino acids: CALGEEHWGILSDKLIF. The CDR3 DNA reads TGTGCTCTTGGGGAAGAACACTGGGGGATACTATCCGATAAACTCATCTTT.

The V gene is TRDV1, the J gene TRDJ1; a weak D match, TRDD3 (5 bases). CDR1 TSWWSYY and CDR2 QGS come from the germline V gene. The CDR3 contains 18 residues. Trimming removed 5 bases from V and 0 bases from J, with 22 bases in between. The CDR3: CALGKPSRGGLYTDKLIF. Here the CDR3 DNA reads TGTGCTCTTGGGAAGCCCTCGAGGGGGGGGTTGTACACCGATAAACTCATCTTT.

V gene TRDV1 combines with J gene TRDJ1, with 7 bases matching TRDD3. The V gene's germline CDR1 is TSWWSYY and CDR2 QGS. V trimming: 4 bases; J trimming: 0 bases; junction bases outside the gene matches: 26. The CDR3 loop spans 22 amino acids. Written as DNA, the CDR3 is TGTGCTCTTGGGGCCCTCGGAGGCAGCGGCGGTACTGGGGCCCGGTACACCGATAAACTCATCTTT. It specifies CALGALGGSGGTGARYTDKLIF.

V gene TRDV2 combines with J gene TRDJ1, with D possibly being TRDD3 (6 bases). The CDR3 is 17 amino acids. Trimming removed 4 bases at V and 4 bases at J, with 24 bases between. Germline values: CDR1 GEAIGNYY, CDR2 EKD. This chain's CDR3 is CACENGGRQKIYDKLIF. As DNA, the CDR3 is TGTGCCTGTGAAAACGGGGGGAGACAGAAAATTTACGATAAACTCATCTTT.